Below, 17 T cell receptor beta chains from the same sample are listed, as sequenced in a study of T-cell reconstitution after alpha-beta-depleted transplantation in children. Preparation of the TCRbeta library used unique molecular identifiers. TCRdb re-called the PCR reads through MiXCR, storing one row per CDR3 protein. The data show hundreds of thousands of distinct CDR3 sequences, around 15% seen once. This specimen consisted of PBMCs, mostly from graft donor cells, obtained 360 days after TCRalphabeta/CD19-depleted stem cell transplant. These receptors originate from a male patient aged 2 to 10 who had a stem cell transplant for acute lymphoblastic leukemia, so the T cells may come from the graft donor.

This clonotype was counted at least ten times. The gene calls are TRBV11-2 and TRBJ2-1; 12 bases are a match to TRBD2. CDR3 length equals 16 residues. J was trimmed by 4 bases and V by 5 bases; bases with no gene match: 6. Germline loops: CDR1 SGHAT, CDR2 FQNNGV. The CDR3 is CASSGRTSGKYNEQFF. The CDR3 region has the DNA TGTGCCAGCAGCGGGAGGACTAGCGGGAAGTACAATGAGCAGTTCTTC. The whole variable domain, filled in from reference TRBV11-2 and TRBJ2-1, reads EAGVAQSPRYKIIEKRQSVAFWCNPISGHATLYWYQQILGQGPKLLIQFQNNGVVDDSQLPKDRFSAERLKGVDSTLKIQPAKLEDSAVYLCASSGRTSGKYNEQFFGPGTRLTVL.

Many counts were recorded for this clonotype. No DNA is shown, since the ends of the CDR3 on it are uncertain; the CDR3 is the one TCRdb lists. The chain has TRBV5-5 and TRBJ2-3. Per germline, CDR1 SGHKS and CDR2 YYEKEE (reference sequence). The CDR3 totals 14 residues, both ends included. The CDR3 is CASSFGQGTDTQYF.

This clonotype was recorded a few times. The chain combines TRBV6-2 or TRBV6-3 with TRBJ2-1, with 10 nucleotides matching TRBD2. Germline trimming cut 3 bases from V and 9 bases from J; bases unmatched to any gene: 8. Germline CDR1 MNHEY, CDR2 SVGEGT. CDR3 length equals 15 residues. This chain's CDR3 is CASSYMSGRVGEQFF. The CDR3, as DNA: TGTGCCAGCAGTTATATGAGCGGGAGGGTCGGTGAGCAGTTCTTC.

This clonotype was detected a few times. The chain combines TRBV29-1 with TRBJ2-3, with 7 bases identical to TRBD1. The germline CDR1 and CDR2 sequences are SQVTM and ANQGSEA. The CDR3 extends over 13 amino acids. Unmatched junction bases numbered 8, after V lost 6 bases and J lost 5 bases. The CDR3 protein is CSVTTGEGDTQYF. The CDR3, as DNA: TGCAGCGTGACCACAGGGGAAGGAGATACGCAGTATTTT.

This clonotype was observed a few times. The CDR3 here is CASSVGTLSYEQYF. CDR3 DNA sequence: TGTGCCAGCAGCGTCGGGACACTCTCCTACGAGCAGTACTTC. The chain recombines TRBV9 with TRBJ2-7, with a possible D match to TRBD1 (6 bases). The CDR3 sequence is 14 residues long. V lost 2 bases and J 0 bases, leaving 9 bases between the germline ends. Germline V gene data show CDR1 as SGDLS and CDR2 as YYNGEE.

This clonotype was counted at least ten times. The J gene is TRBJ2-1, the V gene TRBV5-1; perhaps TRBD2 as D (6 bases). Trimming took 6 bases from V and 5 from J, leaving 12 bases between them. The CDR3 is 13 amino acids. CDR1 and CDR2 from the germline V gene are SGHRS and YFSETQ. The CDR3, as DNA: TGCGCCAGCACCCTCAGGGAGGACAATGAGCAGTTCTTC. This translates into CASTLREDNEQFF.

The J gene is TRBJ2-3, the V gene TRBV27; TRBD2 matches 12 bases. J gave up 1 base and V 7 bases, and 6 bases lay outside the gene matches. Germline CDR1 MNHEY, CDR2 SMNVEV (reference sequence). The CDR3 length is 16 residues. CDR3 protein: CASTLAGGLGTDTQYF. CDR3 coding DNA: TGTGCCAGCACCCTAGCGGGAGGGCTGGGCACAGATACGCAGTATTTT.

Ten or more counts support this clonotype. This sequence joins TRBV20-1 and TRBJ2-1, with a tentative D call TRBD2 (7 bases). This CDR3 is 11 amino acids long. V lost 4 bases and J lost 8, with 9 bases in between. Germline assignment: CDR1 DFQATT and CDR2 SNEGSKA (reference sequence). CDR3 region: CSAIGGDEQFF. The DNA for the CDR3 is TGCAGTGCTATAGGGGGGGATGAGCAGTTCTTC.

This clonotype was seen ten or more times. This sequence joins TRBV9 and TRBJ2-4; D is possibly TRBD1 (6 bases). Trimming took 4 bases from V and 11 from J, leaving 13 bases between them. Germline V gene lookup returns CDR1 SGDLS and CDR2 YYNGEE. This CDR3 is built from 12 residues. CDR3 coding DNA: TGTGCCAGCAGCCTAGGGGGAGAGGTTCAGTACTTC. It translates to CASSLGGEVQYF.

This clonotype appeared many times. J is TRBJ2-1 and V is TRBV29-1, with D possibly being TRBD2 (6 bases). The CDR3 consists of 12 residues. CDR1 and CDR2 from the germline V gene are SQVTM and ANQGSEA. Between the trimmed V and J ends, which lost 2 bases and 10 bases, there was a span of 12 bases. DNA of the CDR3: TGCAGCGTTGAAAAGACTAGTTGGGAGCAGTTCTTC. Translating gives CSVEKTSWEQFF.

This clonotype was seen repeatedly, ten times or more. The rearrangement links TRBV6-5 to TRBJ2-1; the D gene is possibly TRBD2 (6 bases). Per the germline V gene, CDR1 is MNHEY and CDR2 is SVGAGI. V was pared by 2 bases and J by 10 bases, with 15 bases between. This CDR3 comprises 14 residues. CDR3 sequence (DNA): TGTGCCAGCAGTTACGGGGACTCCGAATGGGAGCAGTTCTTC. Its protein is CASSYGDSEWEQFF.

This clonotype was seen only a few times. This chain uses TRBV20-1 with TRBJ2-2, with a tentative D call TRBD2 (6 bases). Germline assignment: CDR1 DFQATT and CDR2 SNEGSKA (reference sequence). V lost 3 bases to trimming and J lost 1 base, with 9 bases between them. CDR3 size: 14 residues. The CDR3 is CSASRLGNTGELFF. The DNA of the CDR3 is TGCAGTGCTAGCCGACTAGGGAACACCGGGGAGCTGTTTTTT.

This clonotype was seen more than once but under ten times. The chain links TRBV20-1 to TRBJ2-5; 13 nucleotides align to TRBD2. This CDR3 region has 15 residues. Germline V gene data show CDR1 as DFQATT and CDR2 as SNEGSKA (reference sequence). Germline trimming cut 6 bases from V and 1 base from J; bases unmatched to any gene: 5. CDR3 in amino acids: CSAGLAGVSQETQYF. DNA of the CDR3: TGCAGTGCCGGACTAGCGGGAGTTAGCCAAGAGACCCAGTACTTC.

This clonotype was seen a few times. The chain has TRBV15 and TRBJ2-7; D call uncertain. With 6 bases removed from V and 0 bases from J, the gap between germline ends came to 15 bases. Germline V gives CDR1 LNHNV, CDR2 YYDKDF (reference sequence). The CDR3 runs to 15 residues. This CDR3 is CATRMSGESSYEQYF. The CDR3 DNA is TGTGCCACCAGGATGTCAGGTGAAAGCTCCTACGAGCAGTACTTC.

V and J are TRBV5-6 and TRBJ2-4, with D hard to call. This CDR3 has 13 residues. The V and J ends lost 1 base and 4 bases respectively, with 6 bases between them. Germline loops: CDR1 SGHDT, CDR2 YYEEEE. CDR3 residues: CASSLTPKNIQYF. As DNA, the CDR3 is TGTGCCAGCAGCTTGACTCCAAAAAACATTCAGTACTTC.

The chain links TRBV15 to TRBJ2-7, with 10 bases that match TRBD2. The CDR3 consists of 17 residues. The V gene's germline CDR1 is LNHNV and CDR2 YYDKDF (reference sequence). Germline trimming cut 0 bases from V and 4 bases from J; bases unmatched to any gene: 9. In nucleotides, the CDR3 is TGTGCCACCAGCAGAGATTGGGTAGCGGGAGGCGAATACGAGCAGTACTTC. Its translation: CATSRDWVAGGEYEQYF.

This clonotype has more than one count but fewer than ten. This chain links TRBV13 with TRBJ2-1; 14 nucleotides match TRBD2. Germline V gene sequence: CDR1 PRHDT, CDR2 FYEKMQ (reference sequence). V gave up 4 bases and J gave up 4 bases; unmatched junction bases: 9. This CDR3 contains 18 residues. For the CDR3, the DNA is TGTGCCAGCAGCTCGGGGGGACTAGCGGGAGTACGATACAATGAGCAGTTCTTC. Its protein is CASSSGGLAGVRYNEQFF.